The 15 T cell receptor beta chains in this list originate from one sample, sequenced in a study of Ad26.COV2.S vaccination and SARS-CoV-2 variants (dated by TCRdb to the early 2020s). The sample's treatment or condition, from its label and the paper: roughly 19 received Ad26.COV2.S at low or high dose, single or two shots; roughly five received placebo; per-sample allocation not given. Repertoires of vaccine and placebo recipients were sequenced from samples taken on day 63 after the first injection. Preparation of the library involved the immunoSEQ multiplex PCR assay. The clones in this table, taken by TCRdb from immuneACCESS, are in-frame only. Not every clone is retained; where verified, under half of the shortfall comes from an unresolved V gene, and the cause of the rest is unknown. The table for this sample lists under 300,000 clones; roughly 87% of them were counted only once. The ten largest clones take up roughly 3% of the sample.

Specimen: peripheral blood, collected in a trial of Ad26.COV2.S vaccine versus placebo. These receptors were obtained from a person between 18 and 65 years old who received the Ad26.COV2.S COVID-19 vaccine or a placebo.

This chain connects TRBV5-1 to TRBJ2-3; D is tentatively TRBD1 or TRBD2 (5 bases each). CDR1 and CDR2 from the germline V gene are SGHRS and YFSETQ. V was pared by 10 bases and J by 1 base, with 16 bases between. This CDR3 comprises 14 residues. The CDR3 reads CAGRGHPGTDTQYF. CDR3 coding DNA: TGCGCCGGCCGGGGCCACCCCGGCACAGATACGCAGTATTTT.

The chain links TRBV5-1 to TRBJ1-6, with D hard to call. Germline CDR1 reads SGHRS; CDR2 reads YFSETQ. V was cut by 0 bases and J by 9 bases, with 4 bases left in between. CDR3 length: 12 residues. CDR3 loop: CASSLGASPLHF. The CDR3 DNA sequence: TGCGCCAGCAGCTTGGGGGCTTCACCCCTCCACTTT. The complete variable domain, with remaining parts taken from reference TRBV5-1 and TRBJ1-6, reads KAGVTQTPRYLIKTRGQQVTLSCSPISGHRSVSWYQQTPGQGLQFLFEYFSETQRNKGNFPGRFSGRQFSNSRSEMNVSTLELGDSALYLCASSLGASPLHFGNGTRLTVT.

V usage is TRBV18 and J usage is TRBJ2-2; D is undetermined. Per the germline V gene, CDR1 is KGHSH and CDR2 is LQKENI. The CDR3 totals 14 residues. Trimming left V 6 bases short and J 6 bases short, with 14 bases between. Written as DNA, the CDR3 is TGTGCCAGCTCGGTGTCCGGGTCCCCCGGGGAGCTGTTTTTT. This gives the protein CASSVSGSPGELFF.

J is TRBJ2-2 and V is TRBV29-1; tentatively, D is TRBD1 or TRBD2 (5 bases each). V was pared by 4 bases and J by 4 bases, with 13 bases between. Germline V CDR1 and CDR2: SQVTM, ANQGSEA. This CDR3 has 14 amino acids. The CDR3 DNA sequence: TGCAGCGTTGGTCGTCGAGGGGTCACCGGGGAGCTGTTTTTT. Translated, it gives CSVGRRGVTGELFF.

This sequence joins TRBV6-4 and TRBJ2-3, with D unclear. With 3 bases removed from V and 2 bases from J, the gap between germline ends came to 6 bases. The CDR3 is 13 amino acids. Per the germline V gene, CDR1 is MRHNA and CDR2 is SNTAGT. CDR3 DNA: TGTGCCAGCAGTGAGTCATACACAGATACGCAGTATTTT. It translates to CASSESYTDTQYF.

The chain joins TRBV11-2 to TRBJ2-7; TRBD2 matches 11 bases. J was trimmed by 6 bases and V by 6 bases; bases with no gene match: 10. Germline loops: CDR1 SGHAT, CDR2 FQNNGV. This CDR3 comprises 15 residues. The CDR3 region is CASRTPGTSGREQYF. CDR3 nucleotides: TGTGCCAGCAGAACACCCGGGACTAGCGGCCGCGAGCAGTACTTC.

This sequence joins TRBV11-2 and TRBJ1-5, with D possibly matching TRBD1 (5 bases). V was cut by 5 bases and J by 9 bases, with 11 bases left in between. This CDR3 is built from 12 residues. Germline CDR1 is SGHAT and CDR2 is FQNNGV. The CDR3 protein is CASSREQGPQHF. CDR3 sequence (DNA): TGTGCCAGCAGCCGGGAGCAGGGGCCCCAGCATTTT.

CDR3 nucleotide sequence: TGTGCCAGCAGCCAAGGAAGGGAGAACACTGAAGCTTTCTTT. It translates to CASSQGRENTEAFF. The rearrangement links TRBV3-1 (or the pseudogene TRBV3-2) to TRBJ1-1; D remains unclear. V lost 1 base to trimming and J lost 1 base, with 7 bases between them. Per the germline V gene, CDR1 is LGHDT and CDR2 is YNNKEL (reference sequence). This CDR3 has 14 residues.

CDR3: CASSDRGTANSPLHF. CDR3 DNA: TGCGCCAGCAGCGACCGGGGGACAGCAAATTCACCCCTCCACTTT. V and J are TRBV5-1 and TRBJ1-6; TRBD1 aligns across 7 bases. J gave up 7 bases and V 4 bases, and 8 bases lay outside the gene matches. Germline V gene sequence: CDR1 SGHRS, CDR2 YFSETQ. The CDR3 contains 15 residues. Drawing the rest from reference TRBV5-1 and TRBJ1-6, the complete variable domain is KAGVTQTPRYLIKTRGQQVTLSCSPISGHRSVSWYQQTPGQGLQFLFEYFSETQRNKGNFPGRFSGRQFSNSRSEMNVSTLELGDSALYLCASSDRGTANSPLHFGNGTRLTVT.

This chain joins TRBV6-2 or TRBV6-3 and TRBJ1-5; perhaps TRBD1 as D (5 bases). The V gene lost 6 bases and the J gene lost 2 bases, with 17 bases spanning the gap. Germline V lookup: CDR1 MNHEY, CDR2 SVGEGT. There are 16 residues in the CDR3. The CDR3 spells CASSLGRRGGNQPQHF. CDR3 DNA sequence: TGTGCCAGCAGCCTAGGACGGCGAGGGGGCAATCAGCCCCAGCATTTT.

The chain combines TRBV5-1 with TRBJ1-1; D not resolved. Per the germline V gene, CDR1 is SGHRS and CDR2 is YFSETQ. V lost 0 bases and J 5 bases, leaving 11 bases between the germline ends. The CDR3 is 14 residues long. CDR3 sequence (DNA): TGCGCCAGCAGCTTGGATGTAGGGTGGACTGAAGCTTTCTTT. Encoded protein: CASSLDVGWTEAFF.

The chain recombines TRBV27 with TRBJ2-1; 9 nucleotides agree with TRBD1. After removal of 5 bases from V and 5 bases from J, the junction contained 7 bases not matched to a gene. Per germline, CDR1 MNHEY and CDR2 SMNVEV (reference sequence). The CDR3 runs 15 residues. CDR3: CASSPRDRDDNEQFF. The CDR3 DNA is TGTGCCAGCAGTCCTCGGGACAGGGATGACAATGAGCAGTTCTTC.

The V call is TRBV21-1, the J call TRBJ2-7; the table calls TRBD1, which could not be checked here. TRBV21-1 is annotated as a pseudogene. This CDR3 has 13 residues. The chain's CDR3 is CASSLQGKNEQYV. CDR3 nucleotides: TGTGCCAGCTCTCTCCAGGGGAAGAACGAGCAGTACGTC.

This rearrangement joins TRBV12-3 or TRBV12-4 to TRBJ1-2, with D hard to call. This CDR3 is 11 amino acids long. V was trimmed by 0 bases and J by 8 bases, leaving 4 bases between them. The CDR3 loop reads CASSLARGYTF. In DNA form, the CDR3 reads TGTGCCAGCAGTTTAGCGCGGGGCTACACCTTC.

The V gene is TRBV6-2 or TRBV6-3, the J gene TRBJ1-2, with a possible D match to TRBD1 (6 bases). The CDR3 totals 13 residues. The germline CDR1 and CDR2 sequences are MNHEY and SVGEGT. Trimming left V 5 bases short and J 4 bases short, with 11 bases between. The CDR3 is CASSPQGGYGYTF. CDR3 bases: TGTGCCAGCAGTCCGCAAGGGGGCTATGGCTACACCTTC.